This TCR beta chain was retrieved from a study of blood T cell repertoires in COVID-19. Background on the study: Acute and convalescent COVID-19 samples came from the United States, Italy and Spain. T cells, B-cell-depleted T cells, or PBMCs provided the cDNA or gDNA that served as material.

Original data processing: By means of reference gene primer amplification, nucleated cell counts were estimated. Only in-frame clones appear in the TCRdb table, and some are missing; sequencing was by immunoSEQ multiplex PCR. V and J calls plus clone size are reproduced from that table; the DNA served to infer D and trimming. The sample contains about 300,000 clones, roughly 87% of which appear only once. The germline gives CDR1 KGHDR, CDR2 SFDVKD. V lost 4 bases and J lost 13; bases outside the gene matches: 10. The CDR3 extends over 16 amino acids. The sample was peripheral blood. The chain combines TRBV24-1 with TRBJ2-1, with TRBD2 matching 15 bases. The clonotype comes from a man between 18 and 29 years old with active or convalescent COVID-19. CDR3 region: CATSDPGLAGGNVQFF. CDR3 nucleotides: TGTGCCACCAGTGACCCTGGACTAGCGGGAGGGAATGTCCAGTTCTTC.